The rows below give T cell receptor beta chains drawn from one sample of a study of blood T cell repertoires in COVID-19. The protocol was immunoSEQ multiplex PCR, while the TCRdb copy is restricted to in-frame clones and leaves out a portion. The sample consists of about 270,000 clones, approximately 90% of them appearing once. The sample comprised PBMCs or T cells enriched from blood (not recorded which). These receptors originate from a woman aged 40 to 50 with acute COVID-19. Each CDR3 is given without its conserved first and last residue.

J gene | V gene | CDR3 protein
TRBJ1-2 | TRBV5-1 | ASSAHMSRVPKVGYT
TRBJ1-6 | TRBV9 | ASSARQGLNSPLH
TRBJ1-2 | TRBV28 | ASSSPIRTGRTYGYT
TRBJ1-3 | TRBV24-1 | ATSDHPTGQARGNTIY
TRBJ1-3 | TRBV12-3/TRBV12-4 | ASTGTGRDTIY
TRBJ1-5 | TRBV2 | ASSQDSFNQPQH
TRBJ1-5 | TRBV5-1 | ASSLVSDQPQH
TRBJ1-2 | TRBV5-5 | ASSKYGQLEGYGYT
TRBJ2-1 | TRBV24-1 | ATSDPGTSAYEQF
TRBJ2-7 | TRBV11-2 | ASSPHADSPGEQY
TRBJ2-7 | TRBV10-3 | AISGEAGGPYEQY
TRBJ2-3 | TRBV5-8 | ASSRGTPGKDTQY
TRBJ2-5 | TRBV12-5 | ASGPGTGQTQY
TRBJ1-2 | TRBV7-9 | ASSSEDRAGGYT
TRBJ2-1 | TRBV9 | ASSVGLREGFNEQF
TRBJ2-1 | TRBV7-2 | ASSFSGDYNEQF
TRBJ1-1 | TRBV18 | ASSPAGGKNTEAF
TRBJ2-5 | TRBV3-1/TRBV3-2 | ASSLRGTGVETQY
TRBJ1-2 | TRBV19 | ASSTAGTGDSGYT
TRBJ2-7 | TRBV9 | ASSVATGSYEQY
TRBJ2-5 | TRBV27 | ASSSAGRHQETQY
TRBJ1-3 | TRBV7-2 | ASSLVRQGEWSGNTIY
TRBJ2-1 | TRBV24-1 | ATSEPTSGVNNEQF
TRBJ2-2 | TRBV7-2 | ASSPSFLAGELF
TRBJ1-4 | TRBV10-1 | ASSRERVNEKLF